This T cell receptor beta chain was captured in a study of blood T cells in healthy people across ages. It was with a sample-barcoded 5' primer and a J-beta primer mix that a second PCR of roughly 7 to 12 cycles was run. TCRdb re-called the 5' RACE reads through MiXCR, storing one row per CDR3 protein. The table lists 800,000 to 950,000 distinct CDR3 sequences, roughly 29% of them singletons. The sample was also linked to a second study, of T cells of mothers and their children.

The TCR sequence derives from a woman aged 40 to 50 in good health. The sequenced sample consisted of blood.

The CDR3 spells CSARDRPASSPSYEQYF. DNA of the CDR3: TGCAGTGCTAGGGATCGGCCCGCGTCCAGCCCATCCTACGAGCAGTACTTC. This rearrangement joins TRBV20-1 to TRBJ2-7; no definite D call. Germline V gives CDR1 DFQATT, CDR2 SNEGSKA (reference sequence). This CDR3 has 17 amino acids. Trimming shortened V by 3 bases and J by 1 base, and 22 bases separated the two germline ends.